The 19 T cell receptor beta chains presented below share a single source sample, sequenced in a study of blood T cell repertoires in COVID-19. The assay was immunoSEQ multiplex PCR, and TCRdb's table has in-frame clones only and misses some. The sample has some 240,000 clones; 88% are singletons. Sequenced: PBMCs or T cells enriched from blood (not recorded which). These receptor sequences come from a woman in her thirties or forties who had been exposed to COVID-19.

This clone was recorded once. J is TRBJ1-4 and V is TRBV27; TRBD1 aligns across 9 bases. The CDR3 spans 18 residues. The V segment lost 6 bases and the J segment 0 bases; nucleotides outside the gene matches: 11. Germline V lookup: CDR1 MNHEY, CDR2 SMNVEV (reference sequence). Here the CDR3 DNA reads TGTGCCAGCAGACCGATCGGGACAGGGCTTTCAACTAATGAAAAACTGTTTTTT. Translating it yields CASRPIGTGLSTNEKLFF.

This clone was observed once. The J gene is TRBJ1-6, the V gene TRBV2; possible D gene TRBD1, 6 bases. There are 15 residues in the CDR3. V gave up 7 bases and J gave up 9 bases, with 19 bases separating them. CDR1 SNHLY and CDR2 FYNNEI come from the germline V gene. CDR3 in DNA: TGTGCCAGCATTATACCGGGACACGGGCTTTCACCCCTCCACTTT. Translated, it gives CASIIPGHGLSPLHF.

The V call is TRBV7-9, the J call TRBJ2-2, with 7 nucleotides matching TRBD2. V was pared by 1 base and J by 5 bases, with 16 bases of the junction left unmatched. Looked up from germline, CDR1 is SEHNR and CDR2 is FQNEAQ (reference sequence). This CDR3 spans 19 amino acids. The CDR3 DNA reads TGTGCCAGCAGCTTAGAGGTGGCTAGCGGACCCCGGAGAACCGGGGAGCTGTTTTTT. This translates into CASSLEVASGPRRTGELFF.

V is TRBV5-1 and J is TRBJ2-1, with 12 bases matching TRBD2. Germline assignment: CDR1 SGHRS and CDR2 YFSETQ. Germline trimming cut 4 bases from V and 4 bases from J; bases unmatched to any gene: 3. This CDR3 is 15 amino acids long. DNA of the CDR3: TGCGCCAGCAGCGGGACTAGCGGGCTTTACAATGAGCAGTTCTTC. Residues: CASSGTSGLYNEQFF. Filled out from reference TRBV5-1 and TRBJ2-1, the complete variable domain reads KAGVTQTPRYLIKTRGQQVTLSCSPISGHRSVSWYQQTPGQGLQFLFEYFSETQRNKGNFPGRFSGRQFSNSRSEMNVSTLELGDSALYLCASSGTSGLYNEQFFGPGTRLTVL.

The V call is TRBV29-1, the J call TRBJ1-2; D is perhaps TRBD1 (5 bases). The length of the CDR3 is 15 residues. Germline CDR1 SQVTM, CDR2 ANQGSEA. V was pared by 7 bases and J by 2 bases, with 20 bases between. In nucleotides, the CDR3 is TGCAGCGCCGACGCCGACAGATCACTCAACTATGGCTACACCTTC. Its protein is CSADADRSLNYGYTF.

V usage is TRBV28 and J usage is TRBJ2-2; 7 bases map to TRBD1. Trimming removed 6 bases from V and 1 base from J; junction bases left unmatched: 5. This CDR3 spans 15 amino acids. Germline assignment: CDR1 MDHEN and CDR2 SYDVKM. DNA for the CDR3: TGTGCCAGCAGGACAAGGACAGGGAACACCGGGGAGCTGTTTTTT. This translates into CASRTRTGNTGELFF.

This chain links TRBV9 with TRBJ1-2, with 7 bases identical to TRBD1. CDR3 size: 14 residues. The germline CDR1 and CDR2 sequences are SGDLS and YYNGEE. With 0 bases clipped from V and 3 bases from J, the junction kept 2 bases outside the gene matches. CDR3 in DNA: TGTGCCAGCAGCGTAGCTACAGGGGACTATGGCTACACCTTC. Amino acids: CASSVATGDYGYTF.

The chain carries TRBV4-2 and TRBJ2-5; 7 nucleotides align to TRBD1. The junction had 10 bases not matched to a gene; V was cut back by 5 bases and J by 4 bases. The germline V gene has CDR1 LGHNA and CDR2 YNFKEQ. The CDR3 has 15 amino acids. The CDR3 nucleotides read TGTGCCAGCAGCGACATCACAGGGGCCGGAGAGACCCAGTACTTC. Translating it yields CASSDITGAGETQYF.

The chain uses TRBV28 and TRBJ1-5; tentative D call: TRBD1 (6 bases). The CDR3 covers 16 residues. V lost 10 bases and J lost 0, with 19 bases in between. The germline V gene encodes CDR1 MDHEN and CDR2 SYDVKM. The CDR3 nucleotides read TGTGCCACCATGACTATCGGGGGGCATAGCAATCAGCCCCAGCATTTT. Its translation is CATMTIGGHSNQPQHF.

This chain links TRBV7-8 with TRBJ1-5; 10 bases line up with TRBD1. Germline CDR1 SGHVS, CDR2 FQNEAQ. The V segment lost 5 bases and the J segment 6 bases; nucleotides outside the gene matches: 10. The CDR3 sequence is 16 residues long. The chain's CDR3 is CASSTRQGAVGQPQHF. CDR3 DNA sequence: TGTGCCAGCAGCACCCGACAGGGGGCGGTAGGTCAGCCCCAGCATTTT.

The chain carries TRBV10-3 and TRBJ2-1, with 8 nucleotides matching TRBD2. There are 15 residues in the CDR3. Per germline, CDR1 ENHRY and CDR2 SYGVKD. The trim removed 6 bases at V and 6 bases at J, leaving 10 bases unmatched. CDR3 nucleotide sequence: TGTGCCATCAGCGATACGGGGGGGCCTACCAATGAGCAGTTCTTC. Translation gives CAISDTGGPTNEQFF.

Concerning this clone: One junction end does not reproduce the germline sequence, and a read error may be involved. The V and J genes are TRBV12-3 or TRBV12-4 and TRBJ2-7; D uncertain. This CDR3 spans 13 amino acids. CDR3 amino acids: CASSLAASFEQYF. The DNA of the CDR3 is TGTGCCAGCAGTTTAGCGGCATCCTTCGAGCAGTACTTC.

CDR3 sequence (DNA): TGTGCCAGCAGAACGGGACAGGCTCCAGACTACACCTTC. Amino acids: CASRTGQAPDYTF. The chain joins TRBV11-3 to TRBJ1-2, with 8 bases lining up with TRBD1. Germline CDR1 SGHNT, CDR2 YENEEA. With V trimmed by 6 bases and J by 10 bases, 10 bases remained unmatched. This CDR3 region has 13 residues. Full variable domain (remainder filled in from reference TRBV11-3 and TRBJ1-2): EAGVVQSPRYKIIEKKQPVAFWCNPISGHNTLYWYLQNLGQGPELLIRYENEEAVDDSQLPKDRFSAERLKGVDSTLKIQPAELGDSAVYLCASRTGQAPDYTFGSGTRLTVV.

The chain couples TRBV6-5 to TRBJ2-7, with 7 bases that match TRBD1. Trimming cost V 2 bases and J 2 bases; bases outside gene matches: 6. This CDR3 region has 15 residues. Per germline, CDR1 MNHEY and CDR2 SVGAGI. The CDR3 region has the DNA TGTGCCAGCAGTTACACCAAACAGGGGCCCTACGAGCAGTACTTC. This codes for CASSYTKQGPYEQYF.

This chain joins TRBV18 and TRBJ1-5; D unresolved. Trimming pared 0 bases from V and 6 bases from J, leaving 6 bases between. The CDR3 is 13 residues long. Germline loops: CDR1 KGHSH, CDR2 LQKENI. In DNA, the CDR3 is TGTGCCAGCTCACCACCCACGGGTCAGCCCCAGCATTTT. Amino acid sequence: CASSPPTGQPQHF.

This clone has just a few counts. The chain uses TRBV3-1 (or the pseudogene TRBV3-2) and TRBJ1-2; D not certain. The CDR3 is 14 amino acids. V shed 4 bases and J shed 4 bases, with 13 bases lying between them. Germline V gene sequence: CDR1 LGHDT, CDR2 YNNKEL (reference sequence). The CDR3 protein is CASSPRGTLYGYTF. As DNA, the CDR3 is TGTGCCAGCAGCCCCCGTGGCACCCTCTATGGCTACACCTTC.

The chain employs TRBV28 and TRBJ1-2; 7 bases agree with TRBD1. The trim removed 8 bases at V and 4 bases at J, leaving 10 bases unmatched. From germline, CDR1 is MDHEN and CDR2 SYDVKM. This CDR3 has 14 residues. The CDR3 DNA is TGTGCCAGCGATGACAGGGCTGTCACCTATGGCTACACCTTC. Translation gives CASDDRAVTYGYTF.

The CDR3 bases are TGTGCCTGGACGCGGGTAGTCCCAACCGGGGAGCTGTTTTTT. The encoded protein is CAWTRVVPTGELFF. The chain recombines TRBV30 with TRBJ2-2; D may be TRBD2 (5 bases). From germline, CDR1 is GTSNPN and CDR2 SVGIG (reference sequence). Trimming shortened V by 4 bases and J by 5 bases, and 14 bases separated the two germline ends. The CDR3 contains 14 residues.

CDR3 bases: TGTGCCAGCAGCTTTGACAGGGAGGCTTTCTTT. The encoded protein is CASSFDREAFF. The V call is TRBV11-2, the J call TRBJ1-1; 7 bases align to TRBD1. From germline, CDR1 is SGHAT and CDR2 FQNNGV. Trimming cost V 3 bases and J 11 bases; bases outside gene matches: 3. CDR3 length: 11 residues.